Below, one T cell receptor (beta chain) is given with its context. Other DNA sequences in the sample encode the same CDR3. Assay: immunoSEQ multiplex PCR; the TCRdb copy retains only in-frame clones and omits some. The top ten hold 0.6% of the sample, which has around 470,000 clones, 90% seen once. This sample was taken from a study of blood T cell repertoires in COVID-19. Looked up from germline, CDR1 is SGDLS and CDR2 is YYNGEE. The CDR3 loop spans 13 amino acids. V was pared by 0 bases and J by 5 bases, with 5 bases between. Sequencing input: PBMCs or T cells enriched from blood (not recorded which). This receptor was obtained from a man younger than 35 who had recovered from COVID-19. The chain has TRBV9 and TRBJ2-2; possibly TRBD2 for D (5 bases). The CDR3: CASSVGGTGELFF. The DNA for the CDR3 is TGTGCCAGCAGCGTAGGAGGGACCGGGGAGCTGTTTTTT.